The clone carrying this T cell receptor beta chain showed up just a few times. Its target is not known. Losses at the gene ends were 7 bases for V and 9 bases for J; bases not matched to a gene: 23. Germline V gives CDR1 GTSNPN, CDR2 SVGIG (reference sequence). The CDR3 is 17 residues long. Assay runs were performed at deep level. The table came from immunoSEQ multiplex PCR; TCRdb's copy has only in-frame clones and leaves some out. The sample yields 650,000 to 800,000 clones, roughly 72% seen once. This entry comes from a study of shared clonotypes between healthy human individuals. Study-wide points: For naive CD4 cells, roughly 5% of clonotypes were shared across a few donors. Although depth was large, rarefaction showed that sequencing of the sorted subsets was incomplete. Compared with clonotypes that all four donors shared, non-shared clonotypes had lower generation probabilities.

The clonotype was recovered from a woman aged 30 to 39 in good health. Sequencing was carried out using memory CD4+ T cells sorted from blood. The sample's subset: CD45RA-negative fraction. V and J are TRBV30 and TRBJ2-1; 8 nucleotides match TRBD2. CDR3 bases: TGTGCCTCGATTCGGGGAGGACTAGCAATTAGGAAGGGTGAGCAGTTCTTC. This encodes CASIRGGLAIRKGEQFF.